Here is one T cell receptor beta chain with its context. PCR primers comprised 60 Vbeta and 13 Jbeta primers. The repertoire was sequenced with immunoSEQ multiplex PCR; TCRdb's copy has only in-frame clones and lacks some. The repertoire has 95,000 to 150,000 clones, roughly 81% of them found once; the top ten carry approximately 0.99%. This CDR3 spans 14 amino acids. The junction had 2 bases not matched to a gene; V was cut back by 7 bases and J by 4 bases. Germline values: CDR1 MGHDK, CDR2 SYGVNS. This entry comes from a study of cytomegalovirus exposure and HLA in healthy donors. The rearrangement links TRBV25-1 to TRBJ1-6; 9 positions agree with TRBD1. Source material: PBMCs. This clonotype was obtained from a woman aged 30 to 39 in good health and CMV-seronegative. The CDR3 loop is CASTGTGYNSPLHF. The CDR3 DNA is TGTGCCAGCACTGGGACAGGGTATAATTCACCCCTCCACTTT. The whole variable domain, filled in from reference TRBV25-1 and TRBJ1-6, reads EADIYQTPRYLVIGTGKKITLECSQTMGHDKMYWYQQDPGMELHLIHYSYGVNSTEKGDLSSESTVSRIRTEHFPLTLESARPSHTSQYLCASTGTGYNSPLHFGNGTRLTVT.